One and the same sample provided the 29 T cell receptor beta chains below, sequenced in a study of cytotoxic CD8 clonotypes in ibrutinib-treated CLL. The assay was immunoSEQ multiplex PCR, and TCRdb's table has in-frame clones only and misses some. Among about 130,000 clones listed, around three quarters were seen once. Source: PBMCs, taken after 12 months of ibrutinib treatment. These receptors were obtained from a human donor with chronic lymphocytic leukemia.

The sample holds one count of this clone. The chain combines TRBV5-4 with TRBJ2-7; D is unclear. The CDR3 has 14 amino acids. Germline-derived CDR1 and CDR2 are SGHNT and YYREEE (reference sequence). V was cut by 4 bases and J by 3 bases, with 14 bases left in between. The CDR3 bases are TGTGCCAGCAGCCCCACCCTCCCCAACTACGAGCAGTACTTC. It yields the protein CASSPTLPNYEQYF. The full variable domain, in which reference TRBV5-4 and TRBJ2-7 provide the parts outside the CDR3, is ETGVTQSPTHLIKTRGQQVTLRCSSQSGHNTVSWYQQALGQGPQFIFQYYREEENGRGNFPPRFSGLQFPNYSSELNVNALELDDSALYLCASSPTLPNYEQYFGPGTRLTVT.

The chain links TRBV7-2 to TRBJ2-3; possibly TRBD1 or TRBD2 for D (5 bases each). Trimming pared 4 bases from V and 6 bases from J, leaving 14 bases between. Germline CDR1 SGHTA, CDR2 FQGNSA. The CDR3 runs 14 residues. CDR3 residues: CASSWDEEVDTQYF. CDR3 sequence (DNA): TGTGCCAGCAGCTGGGACGAGGAGGTGGATACGCAGTATTTT.

V gene TRBV11-2 combines with J gene TRBJ2-2; D uncertain. The length of the CDR3 is 13 residues. The germline V and J ends were trimmed by 5 bases and 7 bases, with 11 bases remaining between them. Germline V CDR1 and CDR2: SGHAT, FQNNGV. This CDR3 reads CASSLQRIGELFF. The DNA of the CDR3 is TGTGCCAGCAGCCTTCAGCGTATCGGGGAGCTGTTTTTT. The whole variable domain, remainder taken from reference TRBV11-2 and TRBJ2-2, is EAGVAQSPRYKIIEKRQSVAFWCNPISGHATLYWYQQILGQGPKLLIQFQNNGVVDDSQLPKDRFSAERLKGVDSTLKIQPAKLEDSAVYLCASSLQRIGELFFGEGSRLTVL.

The V call is TRBV7-8, the J call TRBJ2-2; maybe TRBD1 (5 bases). V dropped 4 bases and J dropped 7 bases, with 16 bases sitting between them. The CDR3 contains 15 residues. Germline CDR1 SGHVS, CDR2 FQNEAQ. CDR3 in amino acids: CASSSYSGADGELFF. The CDR3 bases are TGTGCCAGCAGCTCGTATTCTGGGGCGGACGGGGAGCTGTTTTTT.

This clone came up a few times. The chain combines TRBV7-9 with TRBJ1-2, with D perhaps matching TRBD1 (6 bases). There are 14 residues in the CDR3. V was pared by 4 bases and J by 7 bases, with 16 bases between. Germline CDR1 and CDR2: SEHNR and FQNEAQ (reference sequence). The CDR3 loop reads CASSSSGHSGGYTF. Here the CDR3 DNA reads TGTGCCAGCAGCTCATCGGGACACAGCGGTGGCTACACCTTC. Together with reference TRBV7-9 and TRBJ1-2, the CDR3 gives the full variable domain: DTGVSQNPRHKITKRGQNVTFRCDPISEHNRLYWYRQTLGQGPEFLTYFQNEAQLEKSRLLSDRFSAERPKGSFSTLEIQRTEQGDSAMYLCASSSSGHSGGYTFGSGTRLTVV.

The chain couples TRBV30 to TRBJ2-1; D is unclear. The CDR3 extends over 14 amino acids. V was pared by 1 base and J by 4 bases, with 11 bases between. Germline CDR1 GTSNPN, CDR2 SVGIG (reference sequence). As DNA, the CDR3 is TGTGCCTGGAGTGGGCTTGAACATTACAATGAGCAGTTCTTC. It codes for CAWSGLEHYNEQFF. Full variable domain (outside the CDR3, taken from reference TRBV30 and TRBJ2-1): SQTIHQWPATLVQPVGSPLSLECTVEGTSNPNLYWYRQAAGRGLQLLFYSVGIGQISSEVPQNLSASRPQDRQFILSSKKLLLSDSGFYLCAWSGLEHYNEQFFGPGTRLTVL.

The V gene is TRBV5-4, the J gene TRBJ2-1; maybe TRBD2 (5 bases). The V end was cut by 4 bases, the J end by 0 bases, with 17 bases between. Germline CDR1 reads SGHNT; CDR2 reads YYREEE (reference sequence). CDR3 length: 17 amino acids. As DNA, the CDR3 is TGTGCCAGCAGCCCCCGACGCGGGTTGAGCTCCTACAATGAGCAGTTCTTC. Translation: CASSPRRGLSSYNEQFF.

This clone was counted only a few times. CDR3 in amino acids: CASSLTAGNTYNEQFF. CDR3 coding DNA: TGCGCCAGCAGCTTGACGGCGGGCAACACCTACAATGAGCAGTTCTTC. The chain combines TRBV5-1 with TRBJ2-1, with D perhaps TRBD2 (5 bases). Germline CDR1 SGHRS, CDR2 YFSETQ. Trimming cost V 1 base and J 2 bases, with 13 bases left between them. The CDR3 runs to 16 residues.

The rearrangement joins TRBV9 to TRBJ2-1; D is undetermined. Per the germline V gene, CDR1 is SGDLS and CDR2 is YYNGEE. V lost 0 bases, J lost 4 bases, and 5 bases lay in between. CDR3 length: 13 amino acids. CDR3 bases: TGTGCCAGCAGCGTAGGCAGTTACAATGAGCAGTTCTTC. It encodes CASSVGSYNEQFF.

The CDR3 DNA reads TGTGCCAGTAGTATAGTTCTGGGGGCTGGAAACACCATATATTTT. Its translation is CASSIVLGAGNTIYF. The V and J genes are TRBV19 and TRBJ1-3; D perhaps matches TRBD1 (5 bases). V was clipped by 1 base and J by 2 bases, with 9 bases between them. Germline assignment: CDR1 LNHDA and CDR2 SQIVND (reference sequence). The CDR3 consists of 15 residues.

The rearrangement uses TRBV6-1 and TRBJ2-7; 9 bases line up with TRBD2. Germline trimming cut 4 bases from V and 3 bases from J; bases unmatched to any gene: 10. The CDR3 contains 16 residues. Germline CDR1 is MNHNS and CDR2 is SASEGT. For the CDR3, the DNA is TGTGCCAGCAGTGGACCCCTCGGCGGGAGGGTCTACGAGCAGTACTTC. Translated, it gives CASSGPLGGRVYEQYF.

The chain uses TRBV6-1 and TRBJ2-3; a weak D match, TRBD2 (5 bases). Germline V lookup: CDR1 MNHNS, CDR2 SASEGT. The CDR3 has 14 amino acids. Trimming took off 8 bases at V and 1 base at J, with 13 bases between the two ends. CDR3 bases: TGTGCCAGCCAGACCGGGGATGGCACAGATACGCAGTATTTT. Encoded protein: CASQTGDGTDTQYF.

J is TRBJ2-1 and V is TRBV18; the D is unclear. The CDR3 spans 17 residues. Trimming shortened V by 1 base and J by 0 bases, and 13 bases separated the two germline ends. Germline-derived CDR1 and CDR2 are KGHSH and LQKENI. The chain's CDR3 is CASSPLFVSSSYNEQFF. DNA of the CDR3: TGTGCCAGCTCACCACTTTTCGTATCAAGCTCCTACAATGAGCAGTTCTTC. The complete variable domain, with remaining parts taken from reference TRBV18 and TRBJ2-1, reads NAGVMQNPRHLVRRRGQEARLRCSPMKGHSHVYWYRQLPEEGLKFMVYLQKENIIDESGMPKERFSAEFPKEGPSILRIQQVVRGDSAAYFCASSPLFVSSSYNEQFFGPGTRLTVL.

This clone was seen only once. This chain joins TRBV4-3 and TRBJ1-3, with 7 nucleotides matching TRBD1. The CDR3 consists of 16 residues. Germline trimming cut 1 base from V and 2 bases from J; bases unmatched to any gene: 5. Germline CDR1 and CDR2: LGHNA and YSLEER. The CDR3 nucleotides are TGCGCCAGCAGCCAAGCCCCAGGGGGAACTGGAAACACCATATATTTT. It codes for CASSQAPGGTGNTIYF.

The chain links TRBV28 to TRBJ2-7; 8 bases are shared with TRBD1. Trimming removed 2 bases from V and 3 bases from J; junction bases left unmatched: 6. The CDR3 is 15 amino acids. Germline V lookup: CDR1 MDHEN, CDR2 SYDVKM. The CDR3 coding sequence is TGTGCCAGCAGTTTAGGCGACAGGGGCATCTACGAGCAGTACTTC. Amino acid sequence: CASSLGDRGIYEQYF.

The chain combines TRBV7-9 with TRBJ2-1, with TRBD2 matching 11 bases. The CDR3 is made up of 14 amino acids. CDR1 is SEHNR, CDR2 FQNEAQ, per germline (reference sequence). V lost 6 bases, J lost 7 bases, and 5 bases stayed unmatched. CDR3 loop: CASSMTSGANEQFF. CDR3 DNA sequence: TGTGCCAGCAGTATGACTAGCGGGGCAAATGAGCAGTTCTTC.

This rearrangement joins TRBV9 to TRBJ2-7, with D unclear. V lost 3 bases and J lost 3, with 10 bases in between. The CDR3 loop spans 13 amino acids. Germline V gives CDR1 SGDLS, CDR2 YYNGEE. Written as DNA, the CDR3 is TGTGCCAGCAGCGGGACCTCCGGCTACGAGCAGTACTTC. Translating it yields CASSGTSGYEQYF.

The chain couples TRBV10-3 to TRBJ1-2; tentative D call: TRBD1 (5 bases). CDR1 ENHRY and CDR2 SYGVKD come from the germline V gene. This CDR3 comprises 14 residues. V gave up 2 bases and J gave up 6 bases, with 13 bases separating them. Here the CDR3 DNA reads TGTGCCATCAGTGAGGGAGCAGGGAATGATGGCTACACCTTC. The encoded protein is CAISEGAGNDGYTF.

This clone was recorded a few times. The gene calls are TRBV6-1 and TRBJ2-3; 11 nucleotides agree with TRBD2. CDR3 length: 14 amino acids. Germline CDR1 MNHNS, CDR2 SASEGT. Trimming at V came to 5 bases and at J to 6 bases, leaving 4 bases not matched to a gene. Here the CDR3 reads CASSIAGGRDTQYF. CDR3 nucleotides: TGTGCCAGCAGTATAGCGGGAGGGCGTGATACGCAGTATTTT.

The chain carries TRBV5-4 and TRBJ2-7; the D gene is possibly TRBD1 (6 bases). Per germline, CDR1 SGHNT and CDR2 YYREEE (reference sequence). V lost 4 bases and J 2 bases, leaving 10 bases between the germline ends. The CDR3 covers 13 residues. The chain's CDR3 is CASSLQGPYEQYF. CDR3 DNA: TGTGCCAGCAGCCTACAGGGTCCCTACGAGCAGTACTTC.

The DNA of the CDR3 is TGTGCCAGCAGTGATTCGGCGACCTGGAGCAATCAGCCCCAGCATTTT. Its translation is CASSDSATWSNQPQHF. V is TRBV2 and J is TRBJ1-5; D is unclear. V was shortened by 3 bases and J by 1 base, with 13 bases between the two germline ends. Germline CDR1 is SNHLY and CDR2 is FYNNEI. This CDR3 contains 16 residues.

The V and J genes are TRBV30 and TRBJ1-1; no definite D call. This CDR3 is 14 amino acids long. Trimming shortened V by 2 bases and J by 4 bases, and 14 bases separated the two germline ends. The V gene's germline CDR1 is GTSNPN and CDR2 SVGIG (reference sequence). This chain's CDR3 is CAWSLRAGGTEAFF. As DNA, the CDR3 is TGTGCCTGGAGTCTTCGGGCAGGAGGCACTGAAGCTTTCTTT.

The chain employs TRBV6-1 and TRBJ2-7; D might be TRBD2 (6 bases). Trimming took 8 bases from V and 2 from J, leaving 16 bases between them. The CDR3 has 14 amino acids. Germline loops: CDR1 MNHNS, CDR2 SASEGT. The CDR3 sequence is CASSKRVTTYEQYF. The CDR3 nucleotides are TGTGCCAGCTCAAAGCGGGTTACGACCTACGAGCAGTACTTC.

This clone was observed once. The chain carries TRBV7-2 and TRBJ1-1; no definite D call. Trimming took 5 bases from V and 4 from J, leaving 11 bases between them. The CDR3 runs to 13 residues. Germline loops: CDR1 SGHTA, CDR2 FQGNSA. The CDR3 DNA sequence: TGTGCCAGCAGCCCCCCCCCAGGCACTGAAGCTTTCTTT. Its translation is CASSPPPGTEAFF.

For the CDR3, the DNA is TGTGCCTGGAGTTTGACCCAATTTGGGTATGGCTACACCTTC. As protein: CAWSLTQFGYGYTF. The chain uses TRBV30 and TRBJ1-2; D call uncertain. Trimming took off 2 bases at V and 5 bases at J, with 15 bases between the two ends. Germline lookup yields CDR1 GTSNPN and CDR2 SVGIG (reference sequence). This CDR3 has 14 amino acids.

This clone occurred a few times. V is TRBV6-1 and J is TRBJ1-5; D perhaps matches TRBD1 (5 bases). The V end was cut by 8 bases, the J end by 7 bases, with 18 bases between. Per germline, CDR1 MNHNS and CDR2 SASEGT. This CDR3 has 14 residues. The CDR3 loop reads CASSREGTWQPQHF. The CDR3 region has the DNA TGTGCCAGCTCTCGCGAAGGGACGTGGCAGCCCCAGCATTTT.

The CDR3 DNA reads TGTGCCAGACGCGGGACACGGGTTTTGGAACTGTTTTTT. It specifies CARRGTRVLELFF. The chain is built from TRBV5-6 and TRBJ1-4; D possibly corresponds to TRBD1 (6 bases). The CDR3 is 13 amino acids. V gave up 8 bases and J gave up 12 bases, with 20 bases separating them. Germline CDR1 is SGHDT and CDR2 is YYEEEE.

The chain recombines TRBV5-4 with TRBJ2-1; 9 bases match TRBD2. Trimming took 0 bases from V and 7 from J; bases not matched to a gene: 5. This CDR3 spans 15 amino acids. Germline CDR1 is SGHNT and CDR2 is YYREEE (reference sequence). Here the CDR3 reads CASSLGGRAGNEQFF. The CDR3 DNA reads TGTGCCAGCAGCTTGGGCGGGAGGGCCGGGAATGAGCAGTTCTTC.

Regarding this clone: This same CDR3 is encoded by further DNA sequences in the sample. J is TRBJ1-1 and V is TRBV30, with D maybe TRBD1 (5 bases). CDR1 is GTSNPN, CDR2 SVGIG, per germline (reference sequence). V was clipped by 0 bases and J by 5 bases, with 7 bases between them. The CDR3 contains 12 residues. As DNA, the CDR3 is TGTGCCTGGAGTGTACGGGGGACTGAAGCTTTCTTT. Translated: CAWSVRGTEAFF.